This T cell receptor beta chain was observed in a study of blood T cell repertoires in COVID-19. Study as a whole: Specimens from acute and convalescent COVID-19 originated in the United States, Italy and Spain. PBMCs, B-cell-depleted T cells, or T cells were the source of the cDNA or gDNA that made up the material.

Germline loops: CDR1 MGHRA, CDR2 YSYEKL. CDR3 size: 15 residues. The V gene lost 5 bases and the J gene lost 4 bases, with 14 bases spanning the gap. Source study methods: For nucleated cells, counts were estimated from reference gene primer amplification. Measured with immunoSEQ multiplex PCR; TCRdb has only the in-frame clones, and not every one. V and J calls and clone size follow that table, whereas D and trimming were derived from the DNA. Of over 200,000 clones listed, around 82% are singletons. The TCR was taken from a man in his fifties with active or convalescent COVID-19. The J gene is TRBJ1-4, the V gene TRBV4-1; weak D call: TRBD1 (6 bases). Sequencing used peripheral blood. The CDR3 DNA is TGCGCCAGCAGCAGGACGGGGGGCCTTAATGAAAAACTGTTTTTT. This codes for CASSRTGGLNEKLFF.